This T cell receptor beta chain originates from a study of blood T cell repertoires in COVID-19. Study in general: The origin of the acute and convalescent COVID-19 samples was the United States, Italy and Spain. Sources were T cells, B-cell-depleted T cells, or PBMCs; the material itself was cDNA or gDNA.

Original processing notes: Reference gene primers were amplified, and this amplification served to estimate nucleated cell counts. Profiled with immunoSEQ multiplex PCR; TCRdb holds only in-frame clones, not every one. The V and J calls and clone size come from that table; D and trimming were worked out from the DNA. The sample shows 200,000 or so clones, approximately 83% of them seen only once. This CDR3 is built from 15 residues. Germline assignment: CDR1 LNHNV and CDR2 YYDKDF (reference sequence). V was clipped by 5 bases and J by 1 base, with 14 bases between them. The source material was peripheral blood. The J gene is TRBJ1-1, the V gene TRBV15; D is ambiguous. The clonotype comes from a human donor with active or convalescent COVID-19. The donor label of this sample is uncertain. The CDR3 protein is CATSSRRSRNTEAFF. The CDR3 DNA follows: TGTGCCACCAGCTCTCGGAGGTCCCGGAACACTGAAGCTTTCTTT.